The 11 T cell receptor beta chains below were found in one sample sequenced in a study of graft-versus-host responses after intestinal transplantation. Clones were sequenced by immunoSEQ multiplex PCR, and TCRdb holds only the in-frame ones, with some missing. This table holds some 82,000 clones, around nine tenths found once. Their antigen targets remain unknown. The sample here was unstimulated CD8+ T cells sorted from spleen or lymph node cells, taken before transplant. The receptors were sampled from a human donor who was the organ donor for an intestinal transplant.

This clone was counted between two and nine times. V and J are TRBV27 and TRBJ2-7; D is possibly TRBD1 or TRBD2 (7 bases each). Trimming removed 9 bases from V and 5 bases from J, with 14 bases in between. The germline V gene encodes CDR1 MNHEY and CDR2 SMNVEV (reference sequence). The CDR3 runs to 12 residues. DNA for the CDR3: TGTGCCAGTAGACAGGGAGGGGACGAGCAGTACTTC. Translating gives CASRQGGDEQYF.

CDR3 sequence: CASSESKAGELFF. The CDR3 nucleotides are TGCGCCAGCAGTGAGTCGAAGGCCGGGGAGCTGTTTTTT. V is TRBV10-1 and J is TRBJ2-2; D remains unclear. V gave up 0 bases and J gave up 6 bases, with 5 bases separating them. Looked up from germline, CDR1 is WNHNN and CDR2 is SYGVQD (reference sequence). The CDR3 contains 13 residues.

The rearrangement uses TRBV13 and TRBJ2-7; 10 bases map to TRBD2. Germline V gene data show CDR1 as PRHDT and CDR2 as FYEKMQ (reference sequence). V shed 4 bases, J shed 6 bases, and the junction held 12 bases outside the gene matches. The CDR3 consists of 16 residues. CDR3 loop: CASSSAASGGAGEQYF. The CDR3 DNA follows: TGTGCCAGCAGCTCCGCCGCTAGCGGGGGTGCCGGCGAGCAGTACTTC.

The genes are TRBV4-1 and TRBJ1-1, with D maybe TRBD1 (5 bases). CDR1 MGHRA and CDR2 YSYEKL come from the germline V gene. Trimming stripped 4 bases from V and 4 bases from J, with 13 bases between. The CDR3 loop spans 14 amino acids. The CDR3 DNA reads TGCGCCAGCAGCCTCCCGGCCGGGGGCACTGAAGCTTTCTTT. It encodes CASSLPAGGTEAFF.

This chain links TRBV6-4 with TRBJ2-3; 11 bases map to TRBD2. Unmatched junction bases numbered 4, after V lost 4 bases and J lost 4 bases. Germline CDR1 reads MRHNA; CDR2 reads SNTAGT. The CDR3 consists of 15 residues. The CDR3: CASSVFSGGADTQYF. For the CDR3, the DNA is TGTGCCAGCAGTGTTTTTAGCGGGGGGGCAGATACGCAGTATTTT.

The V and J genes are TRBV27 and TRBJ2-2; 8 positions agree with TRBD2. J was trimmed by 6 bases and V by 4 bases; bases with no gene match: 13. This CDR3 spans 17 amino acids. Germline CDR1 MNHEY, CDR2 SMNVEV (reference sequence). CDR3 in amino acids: CASSYDGGALGAGELFF. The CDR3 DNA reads TGTGCCAGCAGTTATGACGGGGGGGCCCTTGGCGCCGGGGAGCTGTTTTTT.

This CDR3 is CASSTTRSEDSPSNTEAFF. CDR3 sequence (DNA): TGTGCCAGCAGCACCACCCGGAGCGAAGACAGCCCCTCGAACACTGAAGCTTTCTTT. V usage is TRBV9 and J usage is TRBJ1-1; possible D gene TRBD1, 5 bases. From germline, CDR1 is SGDLS and CDR2 YYNGEE. Trimming took off 4 bases at V and 1 base at J, with 26 bases between the two ends. This CDR3 spans 19 amino acids. Complete variable domain (other parts from reference TRBV9 and TRBJ1-1): DSGVTQTPKHLITATGQRVTLRCSPRSGDLSVYWYQQSLDQGLQFLIQYYNGEERAKGNILERFSAQQFPDLHSELNLSSLELGDSALYFCASSTTRSEDSPSNTEAFFGQGTRLTVV.

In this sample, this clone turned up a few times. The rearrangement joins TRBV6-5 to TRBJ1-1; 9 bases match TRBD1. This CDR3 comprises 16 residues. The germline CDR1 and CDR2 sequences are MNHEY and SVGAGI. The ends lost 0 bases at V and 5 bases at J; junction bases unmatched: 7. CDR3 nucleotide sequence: TGTGCCAGCAGTTACTCGAACAGGGGGCGGCGGACTGAAGCTTTCTTT. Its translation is CASSYSNRGRRTEAFF.

CDR3: CASSYCPGCTEAFF. Here the CDR3 DNA reads TGTGCCAGCAGTTACTGTCCGGGTTGCACTGAAGCTTTCTTT. The rearrangement uses TRBV6-5 and TRBJ1-1; D remains ambiguous. The CDR3 is 14 amino acids. V gave up 1 base and J gave up 4 bases, with 10 bases separating them. From germline, CDR1 is MNHEY and CDR2 SVGAGI.

The CDR3 region is CASSEWTGNEQYF. The CDR3 nucleotides are TGCGCCAGCAGCGAGTGGACAGGGAACGAGCAGTACTTC. The chain employs TRBV5-1 and TRBJ2-7; 8 bases match TRBD1. There are 13 residues in the CDR3. The germline CDR1 and CDR2 sequences are SGHRS and YFSETQ. V lost 4 bases and J lost 5; bases outside the gene matches: 5.

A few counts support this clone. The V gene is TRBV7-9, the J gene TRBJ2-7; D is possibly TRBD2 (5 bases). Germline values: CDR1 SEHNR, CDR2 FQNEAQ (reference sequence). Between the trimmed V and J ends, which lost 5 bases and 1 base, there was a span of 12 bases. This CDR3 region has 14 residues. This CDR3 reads CASSPGGLSYEQYF. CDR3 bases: TGTGCCAGCAGCCCTGGAGGCCTTTCCTACGAGCAGTACTTC.